This T cell receptor beta chain was profiled in a study of post-analysis software for immune sequencing data. Study as a whole: Disease courses included relapsing-remitting, secondary progressive and progressive-relapsing multiple sclerosis.

V was clipped by 6 bases and J by 7 bases; unmatched bases: 7. CDR1 SEHNR and CDR2 FQNEAQ come from the germline V gene (reference sequence). This CDR3 contains 15 residues. Study-wide results and caveats: There were five or six TRBV segments more frequent in patients than controls, and TRBV5-6, TRBV5-1 and TRBV20-1 were among them. Comparison with controls showed significantly lower normalized Chao1 diversity in multiple sclerosis patients.

TCR beta cDNA libraries had unique molecular identifiers. T cells numbering roughly 0.9 to 10 million yielded cDNA molecules that totaled around 500,000. TCRdb reprocessed the PCR reads with MiXCR, giving one entry per CDR3 protein. The sample shows about 430,000 distinct CDR3 sequences, approximately 42% of them seen only once. With regard to this clonotype: Its specificity is not known.

Sequenced material: blood. This sequence joins TRBV7-9 and TRBJ1-6, with 9 bases lining up with TRBD1. The sequence came from a girl aged 2 to 10 with multiple sclerosis. The CDR3 here is CASSYGTGKNSPLHF. The CDR3 coding sequence is TGTGCCAGCAGTTATGGGACAGGGAAGAATTCACCCCTCCACTTT.